These 25 T cell receptor beta chains were all obtained from the same sample, sequenced in a study of T cells after yellow fever vaccination. TCRdb used MiXCR to reprocess the 5' RACE reads, holding one entry per CDR3 protein. Here the sample spans 350,000 to 550,000 distinct CDR3 sequences, roughly 20% being singletons. The source was PBMCs, collected before the yellow fever booster vaccination. These TCRs come from a man between 18 and 35 years old who received the YFV17D yellow fever vaccine.

This clonotype occurred a few times. V usage is TRBV7-2 and J usage is TRBJ2-5; TRBD2 might be the D (7 bases). The V end was cut by 9 bases, the J end by 5 bases, with 19 bases between. CDR3 length equals 14 residues. Germline values: CDR1 SGHTA, CDR2 FQGNSA. The CDR3 protein is CASAGARASETQYF. The DNA for the CDR3 is TGTGCCAGTGCGGGGGCCCGAGCGTCGGAGACCCAGTACTTC.

This clonotype was recorded a few times. V gene TRBV10-3 combines with J gene TRBJ1-2, with a tentative D call TRBD1 (5 bases). The ends were cut back, 4 bases at V and 3 bases at J, with 12 bases in the middle. CDR1 and CDR2 from the germline V gene are ENHRY and SYGVKD. The CDR3 runs to 14 residues. CDR3 amino acids: CAISGGTQDYGYTF. Here the CDR3 DNA reads TGTGCCATCAGTGGGGGGACTCAGGACTATGGCTACACCTTC.

The CDR3 nucleotides are TGTGCCACCAGGGGGGAAGCCTACGAGCAGTACTTC. Protein sequence: CATRGEAYEQYF. The chain couples TRBV6-5 to TRBJ2-7, with D perhaps matching TRBD1 (7 bases). Germline V lookup: CDR1 MNHEY, CDR2 SVGAGI. The CDR3 has 12 amino acids. Trimming removed 10 bases from V and 2 bases from J, with 12 bases in between.

This clonotype appeared a few times. The rearrangement joins TRBV10-3 to TRBJ1-5; 7 nucleotides agree with TRBD1. V was clipped by 5 bases and J by 4 bases; unmatched bases: 5. Germline loops: CDR1 ENHRY, CDR2 SYGVKD. This CDR3 spans 14 amino acids. The CDR3 DNA reads as TGTGCCATCAGTCCCACAGGGGAAAATCAGCCCCAGCATTTT. Translated, it gives CAISPTGENQPQHF.

The chain employs TRBV7-2 and TRBJ2-3; D gene ambiguous. Looked up from germline, CDR1 is SGHTA and CDR2 is FQGNSA. V was pared by 1 base and J by 0 bases, with 11 bases between. The CDR3 is made up of 16 amino acids. The CDR3 spells CASSLGAELSTDTQYF. CDR3 bases: TGTGCCAGCAGCTTAGGTGCGGAGCTTAGCACAGATACGCAGTATTTT. Full variable domain (outside the CDR3, taken from reference TRBV7-2 and TRBJ2-3): GAGVSQSPSNKVTEKGKDVELRCDPISGHTALYWYRQSLGQGLEFLIYFQGNSAPDKSGLPSDRFSAERTGGSVSTLTIQRTQQEDSAVYLCASSLGAELSTDTQYFGPGTRLTVL.

This clonotype has a handful of counts. The rearrangement links TRBV29-1 to TRBJ1-5; D not resolved. Germline V gene lookup returns CDR1 SQVTM and CDR2 ANQGSEA. The length of the CDR3 is 13 residues. V lost 4 bases and J lost 5, with 12 bases in between. CDR3 region: CSVVSAAHQPQHF. CDR3 bases: TGCAGCGTTGTGAGCGCAGCGCATCAGCCCCAGCATTTT. Full variable domain (rest looked up from reference TRBV29-1 and TRBJ1-5): SAVISQKPSRDICQRGTSLTIQCQVDSQVTMMFWYRQQPGQSLTLIATANQGSEATYESGFVIDKFPISRPNLTFSTLTVSNMSPEDSSIYLCSVVSAAHQPQHFGDGTRLSIL.

This clonotype was observed a handful of times. Since the CDR3 does not end with the conserved phenylalanine or tryptophan, this likely comes from a read error. Because the CDR3's place on the DNA is in doubt, the DNA is left out and the CDR3 is given as listed by TCRdb. V and J are TRBV24-1 and TRBJ2-5; the D segment call TRBD2 is taken from the table without a DNA check. With termini counted, the CDR3 has 12 amino acids. Per the germline V gene, CDR1 is KGHDR and CDR2 is SFDVKD. CDR3 loop: CATSDRLAGPSL.

This clonotype was recorded a few times. The chain is built from TRBV24-1 and TRBJ2-1; the D gene is possibly TRBD2 (7 bases). The V end lost 3 bases, the J end lost 8 bases, and 13 bases lay between the germline ends. This CDR3 has 14 amino acids. Germline V CDR1 and CDR2: KGHDR, SFDVKD. The CDR3 loop is CATSDPGGGYEQFF. CDR3 DNA: TGTGCCACCAGTGATCCGGGGGGCGGTTATGAGCAGTTCTTC.

The chain links TRBV28 to TRBJ1-1; D gene ambiguous. V lost 5 bases and J lost 3, with 19 bases in between. The CDR3 contains 16 residues. The germline gives CDR1 MDHEN, CDR2 SYDVKM. The chain's CDR3 is CASSIYSHPGDTEAFF. For the CDR3, the DNA is TGTGCCAGCAGTATCTACAGCCACCCTGGGGACACTGAAGCTTTCTTT.

This clonotype was counted at least ten times. The CDR3 sequence: CASRNTGSTDTQYF. CDR3 coding DNA: TGTGCCAGCAGAAACACCGGGAGTACAGATACGCAGTATTTT. J is TRBJ2-3 and V is TRBV7-6; tentative D call: TRBD2 (6 bases). V gave up 6 bases and J gave up 3 bases, with 13 bases separating them. The CDR3 loop spans 14 amino acids. Germline CDR1 SGHVS, CDR2 FNYEAQ.

The chain is built from TRBV5-1 and TRBJ1-2, with D possibly TRBD1 on 5 matching bases. Looked up from germline, CDR1 is SGHRS and CDR2 is YFSETQ. V dropped 2 bases and J dropped 6 bases, with 8 bases sitting between them. The CDR3 loop spans 12 amino acids. CDR3 DNA sequence: TGCGCCAGCAGCTTCCAGGGTGATGGCTACACCTTC. Its protein is CASSFQGDGYTF.

There are a few counts of this clonotype. The genes are TRBV7-9 and TRBJ1-2; 7 bases align to TRBD1. V dropped 4 bases and J dropped 2; count of bases not matched to a gene: 7. CDR1 and CDR2 (germline): SEHNR, FQNEAQ (reference sequence). The CDR3 contains 15 residues. CDR3 loop: CASSYRQGLNYGYTF. DNA of the CDR3: TGTGCCAGCAGCTACCGACAGGGCCTAAACTATGGCTACACCTTC.

The chain employs TRBV5-1 and TRBJ2-3; D is possibly TRBD1 (6 bases). V was cut by 7 bases and J by 0 bases, with 12 bases left in between. The CDR3 extends over 14 amino acids. Germline CDR1 reads SGHRS; CDR2 reads YFSETQ. CDR3 in DNA: TGCGCCAGCTTTCCGGGGACAAGCACAGATACGCAGTATTTT. It translates to CASFPGTSTDTQYF.

In this sample, this clonotype turned up a few times. This chain joins TRBV27 and TRBJ2-3; weak D call: TRBD2 (7 bases). V was shortened by 3 bases and J by 0 bases, with 19 bases between the two germline ends. In germline, CDR1 is MNHEY, CDR2 SMNVEV (reference sequence). The CDR3 totals 18 residues. The CDR3 loop reads CASSLLGGVGVSTDTQYF. CDR3 bases: TGTGCCAGCAGTTTGCTAGGGGGGGTAGGGGTTAGCACAGATACGCAGTATTTT.

The sample holds a few counts of this clonotype. V and J are TRBV5-1 and TRBJ2-1; tentative D call: TRBD1 (5 bases). The V gene's germline CDR1 is SGHRS and CDR2 YFSETQ. Trimming shortened V by 5 bases and J by 8 bases, and 20 bases separated the two germline ends. The CDR3 is 15 residues long. The CDR3 loop is CASSTAGYGFYEQFF. The DNA of the CDR3 is TGCGCCAGCAGTACGGCAGGGTACGGTTTCTATGAGCAGTTCTTC. The full variable domain, with the rest looked up from reference TRBV5-1 and TRBJ2-1, is KAGVTQTPRYLIKTRGQQVTLSCSPISGHRSVSWYQQTPGQGLQFLFEYFSETQRNKGNFPGRFSGRQFSNSRSEMNVSTLELGDSALYLCASSTAGYGFYEQFFGPGTRLTVL.

This clonotype was counted only a few times. The chain recombines TRBV7-2 with TRBJ1-1; TRBD1 is a possible D gene (6 bases). The CDR3 is 13 amino acids. The germline CDR1 and CDR2 sequences are SGHTA and FQGNSA. V was cut by 2 bases and J by 8 bases, with 12 bases left in between. This CDR3 reads CASSLTGALEAFF. The CDR3 region has the DNA TGTGCCAGCAGCTTAACGGGGGCGCTGGAAGCTTTCTTT.

This clonotype was counted between two and nine times. The gene calls are TRBV20-1 and TRBJ2-5; 7 nucleotides agree with TRBD1. After removal of 1 base from V and 2 bases from J, the junction contained 4 bases not matched to a gene. The CDR3 contains 14 residues. Germline V gives CDR1 DFQATT, CDR2 SNEGSKA (reference sequence). CDR3 residues: CSARVTQGQETQYF. In DNA, the CDR3 is TGCAGTGCTAGAGTAACACAGGGGCAAGAGACCCAGTACTTC.

The chain carries TRBV5-5 and TRBJ1-5, with D possibly TRBD1 on 5 matching bases. This CDR3 has 16 amino acids. In germline, CDR1 is SGHKS, CDR2 YYEKEE (reference sequence). V was cut by 1 base and J by 2 bases, with 13 bases left in between. The CDR3 here is CASSLRLGHRNQPQHF. Here the CDR3 DNA reads TGTGCCAGCAGCTTGCGCCTCGGACATCGCAATCAGCCCCAGCATTTT. The variable domain in full, with the rest retrieved from reference TRBV5-5 and TRBJ1-5, is DAGVTQSPTHLIKTRGQQVTLRCSPISGHKSVSWYQQVLGQGPQFIFQYYEKEERGRGNFPDRFSARQFPNYSSELNVNALLLGDSALYLCASSLRLGHRNQPQHFGDGTRLSIL.

This clonotype has just a few counts. The J gene is TRBJ2-6, the V gene TRBV28; no definite D call. The CDR3 has 14 amino acids. Trimming shortened V by 5 bases and J by 1 base, and 6 bases separated the two germline ends. Germline loops: CDR1 MDHEN, CDR2 SYDVKM. The CDR3 coding sequence is TGTGCCAGCAGTACGGTGTCTGGGGCCAACGTCCTGACTTTC. Translated: CASSTVSGANVLTF.

The V and J genes are TRBV24-1 and TRBJ2-3, with D perhaps matching TRBD2 (7 bases). Germline CDR1 reads KGHDR; CDR2 reads SFDVKD. CDR3 length equals 15 residues. Trimming removed 3 bases at V and 5 bases at J, with 14 bases between. The CDR3 protein is CATSDPGGRGDTQYF. The CDR3 DNA sequence: TGTGCCACCAGTGATCCGGGGGGCCGGGGAGATACGCAGTATTTT.

This chain joins TRBV4-2 and TRBJ1-1; no firm D call. The length of the CDR3 is 14 residues. V was cut by 0 bases and J by 4 bases, with 9 bases left in between. Germline V gene lookup returns CDR1 LGHNA and CDR2 YNFKEQ. The CDR3 protein is CASSQERSVTEAFF. CDR3 sequence (DNA): TGTGCCAGCAGCCAAGAACGGTCGGTCACTGAAGCTTTCTTT.

The rearrangement joins TRBV20-1 to TRBJ1-5, with TRBD1 as a possible D gene (5 bases). The V and J ends lost 4 bases and 11 bases respectively, with 24 bases between them. Germline CDR1 and CDR2: DFQATT and SNEGSKA (reference sequence). The CDR3 extends over 15 amino acids. DNA of the CDR3: TGCAGTGCTAACGGACGGGAGGGGCAGGGTTTAACCCAGCATTTT. Its translation: CSANGREGQGLTQHF.

The chain carries TRBV20-1 and TRBJ2-3, with D tentatively TRBD2 (5 bases). Germline values: CDR1 DFQATT, CDR2 SNEGSKA (reference sequence). The germline V and J ends were trimmed by 3 bases and 0 bases, with 10 bases remaining between them. The CDR3 consists of 14 residues. CDR3 sequence: CSASLASSTDTQYF. CDR3 nucleotides: TGCAGTGCTAGTCTAGCCTCTAGCACAGATACGCAGTATTTT.

The chain is built from TRBV2 and TRBJ2-3; TRBD2 might be the D (6 bases). V was clipped by 5 bases and J by 5 bases, with 23 bases between them. This CDR3 is 17 amino acids long. Germline V gene sequence: CDR1 SNHLY, CDR2 FYNNEI. This CDR3 reads CASSWDLETAVGDTQYF. CDR3 bases: TGTGCCAGCAGTTGGGACTTGGAGACAGCGGTGGGAGATACGCAGTATTTT.

This clonotype showed up just a few times. The V and J genes are TRBV7-9 and TRBJ1-1; D uncertain. In germline, CDR1 is SEHNR, CDR2 FQNEAQ (reference sequence). V was cut by 5 bases and J by 8 bases, with 12 bases left in between. This CDR3 contains 12 residues. Written as DNA, the CDR3 is TGTGCCAGCAGCCACGACGTCGGGGAAGCTTTCTTT. Residues: CASSHDVGEAFF.